One sample yielded the 4 T cell receptor beta chains listed below, sequenced in a study of cytomegalovirus exposure and HLA in healthy donors. Data came from immunoSEQ multiplex PCR; TCRdb stores just in-frame clones and leaves some out. Of approximately 110,000 clones listed, around 94% are singletons. Material: PBMCs. Source of these receptors: a woman younger than 35 in good health and CMV-seronegative.

The rearrangement uses TRBV28 and TRBJ1-1; D unclear. V was pared by 3 bases and J by 1 base, with 9 bases between. Germline loops: CDR1 MDHEN, CDR2 SYDVKM. The length of the CDR3 is 14 residues. The CDR3 DNA follows: TGTGCCAGCAGTTTGATCACTAAGAACACTGAAGCTTTCTTT. It is translated as CASSLITKNTEAFF. Combining the CDR3 with reference TRBV28 and TRBJ1-1 gives the whole variable domain DVKVTQSSRYLVKRTGEKVFLECVQDMDHENMFWYRQDPGLGLRLIYFSYDVKMKEKGDIPEGYSVSREKKERFSLILESASTNQTSMYLCASSLITKNTEAFFGQGTRLTVV.

The rearrangement joins TRBV30 to TRBJ2-1, with 14 bases fitting TRBD2. The J segment lost 4 bases and the V segment lost 2 bases, leaving 4 bases of the junction unmatched. The germline V gene encodes CDR1 GTSNPN and CDR2 SVGIG (reference sequence). CDR3 length: 16 amino acids. The CDR3 is CAWSRTSGRFYNEQFF. As DNA, the CDR3 is TGTGCCTGGAGTAGGACTAGCGGGAGGTTTTACAATGAGCAGTTCTTC. The complete variable domain, with remaining parts taken from reference TRBV30 and TRBJ2-1, reads SQTIHQWPATLVQPVGSPLSLECTVEGTSNPNLYWYRQAAGRGLQLLFYSVGIGQISSEVPQNLSASRPQDRQFILSSKKLLLSDSGFYLCAWSRTSGRFYNEQFFGPGTRLTVL.

The chain joins TRBV7-6 to TRBJ2-1; TRBD1 is a possible D gene (6 bases). Trimming shortened V by 8 bases and J by 3 bases, and 17 bases separated the two germline ends. This CDR3 contains 15 residues. Germline loops: CDR1 SGHVS, CDR2 FNYEAQ. CDR3 in DNA: TGTGCCAGCGGTACAGGACAGACTTACTACAATGAGCAGTTCTTC. It translates to CASGTGQTYYNEQFF.

This clone was seen just once. The chain uses TRBV2 and TRBJ2-7, with 11 bases matching TRBD1. Germline V lookup: CDR1 SNHLY, CDR2 FYNNEI. V lost 7 bases and J lost 0; bases outside the gene matches: 5. The CDR3 spans 15 residues. Here the CDR3 DNA reads TGTGCCAGCACCCCAGGGACAGGGGGCTCCTACGAGCAGTACTTC. Residues: CASTPGTGGSYEQYF.